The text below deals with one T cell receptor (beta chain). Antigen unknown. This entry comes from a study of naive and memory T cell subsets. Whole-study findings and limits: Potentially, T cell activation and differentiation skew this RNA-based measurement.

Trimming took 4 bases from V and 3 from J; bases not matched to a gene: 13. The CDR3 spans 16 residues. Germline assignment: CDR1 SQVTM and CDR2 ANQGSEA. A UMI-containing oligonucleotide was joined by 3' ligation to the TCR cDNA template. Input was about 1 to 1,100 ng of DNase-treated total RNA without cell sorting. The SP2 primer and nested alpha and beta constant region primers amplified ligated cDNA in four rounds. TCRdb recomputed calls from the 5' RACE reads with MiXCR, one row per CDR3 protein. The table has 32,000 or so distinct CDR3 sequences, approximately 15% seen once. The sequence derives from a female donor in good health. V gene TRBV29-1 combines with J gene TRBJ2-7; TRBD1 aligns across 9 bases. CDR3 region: CSVVFVRDRALYEQYF. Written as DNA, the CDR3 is TGCAGCGTTGTTTTTGTACGGGACAGGGCCCTCTACGAGCAGTACTTC.